These 2 T cell receptor beta chains originate from one sample sequenced in a study of glioma-infiltrating T cells (dated by TCRdb to about 2016). Reads for this sample came from an Illumina MiSeq. TCR alpha and beta CDR3 regions were amplified with the iRepertoire nested amplicon-rescue multiplex PCR (arm-PCR) platform from RNA. The public sequencing data were trimmed at Q25 with fastp and processed into clonotypes with MiXCR by TCRdb, which kept only in-frame beta chains. Entries are consolidated by CDR3 protein sequence, retaining the most common genes and DNA. This sample has fewer than 500,000 distinct CDR3 sequences in its table, and roughly two fifths of those were observed once. Of the sample, 12% falls within the top ten clones. Sequenced sample: glioma tissue, nonneoplastic brain tissue, or PBMCs (not recorded which). The source of these receptors is a human donor with low-grade glioma or glioblastoma, undergoing nonglioma brain surgery, or in good health (not recorded which).

In its sample, this clonotype was seen many times. The chain links TRBV6-2 or TRBV6-3 to TRBJ1-5, with TRBD1 as a possible D gene (6 bases). Germline lookup yields CDR1 MNHEY and CDR2 SVGEGT. CDR3 length: 13 amino acids. The V gene lost 7 bases and the J gene lost 5 bases, with 12 bases spanning the gap. CDR3 sequence: CASTQGIHQPQHF. For the CDR3, the DNA is TGTGCCAGCACCCAGGGGATCCATCAGCCCCAGCATTTT.

V is TRBV28 and J is TRBJ1-5; 7 bases are a match to TRBD1. This CDR3 spans 14 amino acids. With V trimmed by 7 bases and J by 5 bases, 8 bases remained unmatched. Looked up from germline, CDR1 is MDHEN and CDR2 is SYDVKM. The CDR3 here is CASILRGGDQPQHF. The CDR3 nucleotides are TGTGCCAGCATCCTAAGAGGGGGCGATCAGCCCCAGCATTTT. Full variable domain (outside the CDR3, taken from reference TRBV28 and TRBJ1-5): DVKVTQSSRYLVKRTGEKVFLECVQDMDHENMFWYRQDPGLGLRLIYFSYDVKMKEKGDIPEGYSVSREKKERFSLILESASTNQTSMYLCASILRGGDQPQHFGDGTRLSIL.